These 30 T cell receptor beta chains were sequenced from one sample in a study of OX40 agonist ivuxolimab in advanced cancers. TCRdb keeps only in-frame clones here, not all; method: immunoSEQ multiplex PCR. The table has 68,000 or so clones, 80% to 85% seen once; the top ten hold approximately 11%. The source was CD4+ or CD8+ T cells sorted from blood, collected in a trial of the OX40 agonist ivuxolimab. The origin of the receptors is an adult with an advanced solid tumor such as melanoma, head and neck, liver or kidney cancer.

The chain uses TRBV5-8 and TRBJ1-2; 7 bases fit TRBD1. The CDR3 is 15 amino acids. The germline gives CDR1 SGHTS, CDR2 YDEGEE. After removal of 4 bases from V and 6 bases from J, the junction contained 12 bases not matched to a gene. CDR3 loop: CASSHGDRARDGYTF. The DNA for the CDR3 is TGTGCCAGCAGCCATGGAGACAGGGCCCGGGATGGCTACACCTTC.

V and J are TRBV10-3 and TRBJ2-2, with 9 bases fitting TRBD1. Germline V gene lookup returns CDR1 ENHRY and CDR2 SYGVKD. The CDR3 length is 16 residues. The V and J ends lost 10 bases and 0 bases, in that order; junction bases with no gene match: 9. CDR3 sequence (DNA): TGTGCCACGAACCTAGGACAGGGGTCGAACACCGGGGAGCTGTTTTTT. Its protein product is CATNLGQGSNTGELFF.

The CDR3 nucleotides read TGTGCCAGCAGCTTACTGGTGGGAGGGCAAGAGACCCAGTACTTC. Protein product: CASSLLVGGQETQYF. This sequence joins TRBV7-2 and TRBJ2-5, with 7 bases identical to TRBD2. CDR3 length equals 15 residues. J lost 2 bases, V lost 2 bases, and 5 bases had no gene match. The germline CDR1 and CDR2 sequences are SGHTA and FQGNSA.

The V and J genes are TRBV7-2 and TRBJ1-4, with 10 nucleotides matching TRBD1. With V trimmed by 8 bases and J by 6 bases, 9 bases remained unmatched. The CDR3 extends over 15 amino acids. Germline V gives CDR1 SGHTA, CDR2 FQGNSA. CDR3 protein: CASDNPGQGYEKLFF. The CDR3 DNA follows: TGTGCCAGCGACAACCCGGGACAGGGGTATGAAAAACTGTTTTTT.

This clone came up once. V and J are TRBV11-2 and TRBJ2-3; no clear D gene. This CDR3 comprises 13 residues. Per germline, CDR1 SGHAT and CDR2 FQNNGV. Trimming shortened V by 1 base and J by 6 bases, and 8 bases separated the two germline ends. The DNA of the CDR3 is TGTGCCAGCAGCTTAGGACTTGACGATACGCAGTATTTT. It specifies CASSLGLDDTQYF.

The chain employs TRBV19 and TRBJ1-1; 7 nucleotides align to TRBD1. The CDR3 is 17 residues long. Germline CDR1 is LNHDA and CDR2 is SQIVND (reference sequence). V lost 6 bases and J lost 1; bases outside the gene matches: 14. CDR3 DNA sequence: TGTGCCAGTAGGATCGGAGTTGGCGGGACAGAGAACACTGAAGCTTTCTTT. It encodes CASRIGVGGTENTEAFF.

The chain uses TRBV9 and TRBJ2-3; 14 bases are shared with TRBD2. Germline values: CDR1 SGDLS, CDR2 YYNGEE. The junction had 4 bases not matched to a gene; V was cut back by 3 bases and J by 7 bases. The CDR3 covers 15 residues. CDR3: CASSGGTSGSNTQYF. The CDR3 nucleotides read TGTGCCAGCAGCGGAGGGACTAGCGGGAGTAATACGCAGTATTTT.

This chain joins TRBV12-5 and TRBJ1-3; no definite D call. Between the trimmed V and J ends, which lost 2 bases and 4 bases, there was a span of 6 bases. Germline CDR1 is LGHNT and CDR2 is FRNRAP. The CDR3 extends over 13 amino acids. This chain's CDR3 is CASGLLSGNTIYF. The CDR3, as DNA: TGTGCTAGTGGTTTGTTGTCCGGAAACACCATATATTTT.

The chain carries TRBV9 and TRBJ2-7; perhaps TRBD1 as D (6 bases). CDR1 and CDR2 from the germline V gene are SGDLS and YYNGEE. V lost 3 bases and J 8 bases, leaving 12 bases between the germline ends. This CDR3 has 12 residues. The chain's CDR3 is CASSGQGRKQYV. The DNA for the CDR3 is TGTGCCAGCAGCGGGCAGGGGCGTAAGCAGTACGTC.

The CDR3 region has the DNA TGTGCCAGCAGCTCCTCAGGACAGGGGATCTACGAGCAGTACTTC. Protein sequence: CASSSSGQGIYEQYF. J is TRBJ2-7 and V is TRBV13; the match to TRBD1 covers 9 bases. Germline assignment: CDR1 PRHDT and CDR2 FYEKMQ (reference sequence). There are 15 residues in the CDR3. The J segment lost 3 bases and the V segment lost 4 bases, leaving 7 bases of the junction unmatched.

This chain joins TRBV18 and TRBJ2-5; no clear D. The V and J ends lost 1 base and 3 bases respectively, with 15 bases between them. The CDR3 sequence is 16 residues long. CDR1 and CDR2 (germline): KGHSH, LQKENI. The CDR3 loop is CASSPRSRSQEETQYF. The CDR3 nucleotides are TGTGCCAGCTCACCACGATCGAGAAGTCAAGAAGAGACCCAGTACTTC.

V and J are TRBV19 and TRBJ2-7; 7 bases align to TRBD1. The V gene end was trimmed by 3 bases and the J gene end by 0 bases; junction bases not matched to a gene: 5. The CDR3 has 15 residues. Germline V gene data show CDR1 as LNHDA and CDR2 as SQIVND (reference sequence). CDR3 protein: CASSIRTGSSYEQYF. CDR3 nucleotide sequence: TGTGCCAGTAGTATTAGGACAGGTAGCTCCTACGAGCAGTACTTC. The full variable domain, its missing parts supplied by reference TRBV19 and TRBJ2-7, is DGGITQSPKYLFRKEGQNVTLSCEQNLNHDAMYWYRQDPGQGLRLIYYSQIVNDFQKGDIAEGYSVSREKKESFPLTVTSAQKNPTAFYLCASSIRTGSSYEQYFGPGTRLTVT.

The chain is built from TRBV25-1 and TRBJ2-5, with D perhaps TRBD1 (6 bases). The length of the CDR3 is 15 residues. The germline V gene encodes CDR1 MGHDK and CDR2 SYGVNS. Trimming removed 1 base at V and 2 bases at J, with 11 bases between. CDR3: CASSESSGVQETQYF. The DNA of the CDR3 is TGTGCCAGCAGTGAATCTTCAGGGGTACAAGAGACCCAGTACTTC.

This clone turned up a few times. The rearrangement uses TRBV4-1 and TRBJ2-7; TRBD1 agrees at 10 bases. This CDR3 is 16 amino acids long. The J segment lost 1 base and the V segment lost 3 bases, leaving 6 bases of the junction unmatched. Looked up from germline, CDR1 is MGHRA and CDR2 is YSYEKL. CDR3 coding DNA: TGCGCCAGCAGCCACTCTGGGACAGGGGAATCCTACGAGCAGTACTTC. It codes for CASSHSGTGESYEQYF.

The chain combines TRBV5-4 with TRBJ1-1; 7 positions match TRBD1. Germline V gene sequence: CDR1 SGHNT, CDR2 YYREEE (reference sequence). This CDR3 has 15 residues. After removal of 0 bases from V and 5 bases from J, the junction contained 7 bases not matched to a gene. The CDR3 loop reads CASSLGGQVGTEAFF. For the CDR3, the DNA is TGTGCCAGCAGCTTGGGTGGACAGGTAGGGACTGAAGCTTTCTTT.

This sequence joins TRBV6-1 and TRBJ1-2; 8 nucleotides agree with TRBD1. J gave up 8 bases and V 7 bases, and 12 bases lay outside the gene matches. Germline V gene lookup returns CDR1 MNHNS and CDR2 SASEGT. CDR3 length equals 14 residues. The CDR3 DNA reads as TGTGCCAGCACCGGACAGGGTTTAAGGAGAGGCTACACCTTC. Amino acid sequence: CASTGQGLRRGYTF.

This chain links TRBV11-2 with TRBJ2-5; no clear D. Trimming took off 5 bases at V and 0 bases at J, with 1 base between the two ends. Germline V CDR1 and CDR2: SGHAT, FQNNGV. There are 11 residues in the CDR3. The CDR3 here is CASSHQETQYF. The DNA for the CDR3 is TGTGCCAGCAGCCACCAAGAGACCCAGTACTTC.

The genes are TRBV6-6 and TRBJ2-1; D gene ambiguous. Germline lookup yields CDR1 MNHNY and CDR2 SVGAGI (reference sequence). CDR3 size: 15 residues. Trimming pared 3 bases from V and 2 bases from J, leaving 11 bases between. CDR3 sequence: CASSYRSSPYNEQFF. The CDR3 DNA reads as TGTGCCAGCAGTTATAGGTCTTCCCCCTACAATGAGCAGTTCTTC.

This CDR3 is CASSLTTGADYEQYF. The CDR3 DNA reads as TGCGCCAGCAGCCTTACGACAGGGGCGGACTACGAGCAGTACTTC. The chain links TRBV5-1 to TRBJ2-7, with 8 positions matching TRBD1. The V and J ends lost 4 bases and 3 bases, in that order; junction bases with no gene match: 9. The CDR3 covers 15 residues. Germline V gives CDR1 SGHRS, CDR2 YFSETQ.

The CDR3 spells CASSPDSNSYEQYF. The CDR3 bases are TGTGCCAGCAGCCCGGACAGTAACTCCTACGAGCAGTACTTC. The J gene is TRBJ2-7, the V gene TRBV7-8; TRBD1 might be the D (6 bases). The CDR3 runs 14 residues. The ends were cut back, 5 bases at V and 0 bases at J, with 11 bases in the middle. Germline-derived CDR1 and CDR2 are SGHVS and FQNEAQ. The variable domain in full, with the rest retrieved from reference TRBV7-8 and TRBJ2-7, is GAGVSQSPRYKVAKRGQDVALRCDPISGHVSLFWYQQALGQGPEFLTYFQNEAQLDKSGLPSDRFFAERPEGSVSTLKIQRTQQEDSAVYLCASSPDSNSYEQYFGPGTRLTVT.

The chain recombines TRBV5-6 with TRBJ1-1; D is possibly TRBD1 (5 bases). Germline values: CDR1 SGHDT, CDR2 YYEEEE. The CDR3 runs to 15 residues. V was cut by 3 bases and J by 1 base, with 13 bases left in between. Here the CDR3 reads CASSSVITGNTEAFF. CDR3 nucleotides: TGTGCCAGCAGCTCGGTCATTACAGGGAACACTGAAGCTTTCTTT. Variable domain in full (rest from reference TRBV5-6 and TRBJ1-1): DAGVTQSPTHLIKTRGQQVTLRCSPKSGHDTVSWYQQALGQGPQFIFQYYEEEERQRGNFPDRFSGHQFPNYSSELNVNALLLGDSALYLCASSSVITGNTEAFFGQGTRLTVV.

The chain couples TRBV9 to TRBJ2-1, with D unresolved. From germline, CDR1 is SGDLS and CDR2 YYNGEE. The CDR3 contains 13 residues. V was cut by 1 base and J by 8 bases, with 10 bases left in between. CDR3: CASSVSTGDEQFF. The CDR3 DNA is TGTGCCAGCAGCGTATCAACTGGGGATGAGCAGTTCTTC.

Only a few counts were recorded for this clone. Other DNA sequences in the sample encode the same CDR3. The genes are TRBV19 and TRBJ1-1, with D tentatively TRBD1 (5 bases). Trimming removed 5 bases from V and 5 bases from J, with 12 bases in between. The CDR3 extends over 13 amino acids. Per germline, CDR1 LNHDA and CDR2 SQIVND (reference sequence). The CDR3 coding sequence is TGTGCCAGTAGTCGACGGGGGTTAACTGAAGCTTTCTTT. Residues: CASSRRGLTEAFF.

This chain uses TRBV10-1 with TRBJ2-5; 8 bases fit TRBD1. V lost 6 bases and J lost 6; bases outside the gene matches: 9. This CDR3 contains 14 residues. Germline CDR1 reads WNHNN; CDR2 reads SYGVQD (reference sequence). The DNA for the CDR3 is TGCGCCAGCAGGGGACAGGAGGGTCGGCAGACCCAGTACTTC. Its translation: CASRGQEGRQTQYF.

This chain uses TRBV7-2 with TRBJ2-3, with TRBD1 identical over 9 bases. This CDR3 contains 16 residues. After removal of 5 bases from V and 1 base from J, the junction contained 7 bases not matched to a gene. Germline V lookup: CDR1 SGHTA, CDR2 FQGNSA. As DNA, the CDR3 is TGTGCCAGCAGCCTGAGACAGGGGGGAGGCACAGATACGCAGTATTTT. Protein product: CASSLRQGGGTDTQYF.

This clone came up a few times. The chain combines TRBV27 with TRBJ1-1, with D possibly TRBD1 on 6 matching bases. The V end was cut by 6 bases, the J end by 1 base, with 12 bases between. This CDR3 is 14 amino acids long. Per the germline V gene, CDR1 is MNHEY and CDR2 is SMNVEV (reference sequence). The CDR3 here is CASRRGTSNTEAFF. The CDR3 coding sequence is TGTGCCAGCAGACGTGGGACATCGAACACTGAAGCTTTCTTT.

V and J are TRBV19 and TRBJ2-7; 9 bases line up with TRBD1. CDR3 length equals 15 residues. J gave up 2 bases and V 6 bases, and 8 bases lay outside the gene matches. Per germline, CDR1 LNHDA and CDR2 SQIVND (reference sequence). Here the CDR3 reads CASSRTGTGTYEQYF. The CDR3 DNA is TGTGCCAGTAGCCGAACCGGGACAGGGACCTACGAGCAGTACTTC.

The chain couples TRBV4-3 to TRBJ1-2; D is possibly TRBD1 (5 bases). The CDR3 loop spans 16 amino acids. CDR1 and CDR2 (germline): LGHNA, YSLEER. V was shortened by 0 bases and J by 4 bases, with 15 bases between the two germline ends. DNA for the CDR3: TGCGCCAGCAGCCAAGAGTGGGGCACGGGGAGCTATGGCTACACCTTC. This codes for CASSQEWGTGSYGYTF.

This chain connects TRBV5-1 to TRBJ2-1; 11 bases agree with TRBD2. This CDR3 is built from 17 residues. The germline V gene encodes CDR1 SGHRS and CDR2 YFSETQ. V shed 0 bases, J shed 7 bases, and the junction held 9 bases outside the gene matches. The CDR3 region has the DNA TGCGCCAGCAGCTTGGTGATAGCGGGAGGGCCTAGTAATGAGCAGTTCTTC. Amino acids: CASSLVIAGGPSNEQFF.

This clone was picked up a small number of times. This rearrangement joins TRBV28 to TRBJ2-7; either TRBD1 or TRBD2 may fit D (5 bases each). This CDR3 spans 14 amino acids. Trimming removed 8 bases at V and 2 bases at J, with 16 bases between. Germline-derived CDR1 and CDR2 are MDHEN and SYDVKM. DNA of the CDR3: TGTGCCAGCGGCCGGGGCGGACCCCCCTACGAGCAGTACTTC. Its protein product is CASGRGGPPYEQYF.